This T cell receptor beta chain stems from a study of blood T cell repertoires in COVID-19. Study information: PBMCs, B-cell-depleted T cells, or T cells provided the cDNA or gDNA that made up the material.

The germline V gene encodes CDR1 WNHNN and CDR2 SYGVQD (reference sequence). Trimming pared 4 bases from V and 4 bases from J, leaving 10 bases between. The CDR3 has 14 residues. This clone was seen a few times. Clones were read by immunoSEQ multiplex PCR, and TCRdb kept only the in-frame ones, dropping some. Here the sample spans approximately 440,000 clones, roughly nine tenths being singletons. Ages ranged from roughly 18 to 95 years, with residence in approximately 23 US areas. The specimen was PBMCs or T cells enriched from blood (not recorded which). This clonotype was obtained from a woman between 18 and 29 years old who had recovered from COVID-19. This chain uses TRBV10-1 with TRBJ2-2; a possible D gene is TRBD1 (5 bases). The CDR3 sequence is CASSAQRGTGELFF. CDR3 coding DNA: TGCGCCAGCAGTGCACAAAGGGGCACCGGGGAGCTGTTTTTT.